Following are 12 T cell receptor beta chains from one sample sequenced in a study of blood T cell repertoires in COVID-19. Using immunoSEQ multiplex PCR, the repertoire was profiled, and TCRdb retains in-frame clones only, with some absent. The sample lists fewer than 200,000 clones; about 87% were seen once. The sequenced sample was peripheral blood. All receptors come from a man aged 35-49 years with active or convalescent COVID-19.

This clone came up once. The chain joins TRBV28 to TRBJ1-3, with a possible D match to TRBD1 (6 bases). Trimming cost V 8 bases and J 3 bases, with 14 bases left between them. Germline assignment: CDR1 MDHEN and CDR2 SYDVKM. This CDR3 region has 14 residues. CDR3 DNA sequence: TGTGCCAGCCGGAGACAGGAACGTGGAAACACCATATATTTT. Its translation is CASRRQERGNTIYF.

The chain uses TRBV7-6 and TRBJ1-1; 9 positions match TRBD1. Germline CDR1 is SGHVS and CDR2 is FNYEAQ. This CDR3 has 15 amino acids. V shed 1 base, J shed 1 base, and the junction held 1 base outside the gene matches. CDR3 nucleotides: TGTGCCAGCAGCTTAGAGGGACAGGGGAACACTGAAGCTTTCTTT. Translated: CASSLEGQGNTEAFF.

The genes are TRBV7-8 and TRBJ2-1, with TRBD2 matching over 7 bases. The CDR3 has 16 residues. Germline CDR1 and CDR2: SGHVS and FQNEAQ. V shed 3 bases and J 0 bases; nucleotides not matched to a gene: 5. The DNA for the CDR3 is TGTGCCAGCAGCTTGAGTAGCGGGCCCTCCTACAATGAGCAGTTCTTC. It is translated as CASSLSSGPSYNEQFF.

The gene calls are TRBV7-3 and TRBJ2-1, with D hard to call. CDR1 is SGHTA and CDR2 is FQGTGA in the germline V gene. Trimming took off 2 bases at V and 7 bases at J, with 12 bases between the two ends. This CDR3 is built from 14 residues. CDR3 protein: CASSLSPGQNEQFF. CDR3 nucleotides: TGTGCCAGCAGCTTATCGCCAGGCCAAAATGAGCAGTTCTTC.

The genes are TRBV9 and TRBJ2-1; TRBD2 matches 11 bases. This CDR3 is 15 amino acids long. Germline CDR1 SGDLS, CDR2 YYNGEE. The J segment lost 8 bases and the V segment lost 0 bases, leaving 4 bases of the junction unmatched. DNA for the CDR3: TGTGCCAGCAGCGTAGTTAGCGGGGGGGCAGATGAGCAGTTCTTC. This translates into CASSVVSGGADEQFF.

The CDR3 spells CASREGARSEKLFF. For the CDR3, the DNA is TGTGCCAGCAGAGAGGGGGCGCGAAGTGAAAAACTGTTTTTT. The V call is TRBV6-5, the J call TRBJ1-4, with TRBD1 matching over 7 bases. Germline CDR1 and CDR2: MNHEY and SVGAGI. This CDR3 spans 14 amino acids. V lost 6 bases, J lost 7 bases, and 8 bases stayed unmatched.

The genes are TRBV11-2 and TRBJ1-1; 9 bases agree with TRBD1. The CDR3 sequence is 18 residues long. The ends lost 0 bases at V and 4 bases at J; junction bases unmatched: 12. Germline V CDR1 and CDR2: SGHAT, FQNNGV. The CDR3 loop reads CASSLDMVGTGSGTEAFF. The CDR3 DNA reads TGTGCCAGCAGCTTAGATATGGTCGGGACAGGGTCCGGCACTGAAGCTTTCTTT.

The chain recombines TRBV5-1 with TRBJ2-1; a weak D match, TRBD1 (7 bases). Trimming removed 0 bases at V and 15 bases at J, with 13 bases between. The V gene's germline CDR1 is SGHRS and CDR2 YFSETQ. The CDR3 runs 12 residues. The CDR3 loop is CASSLAGGPPFF. For the CDR3, the DNA is TGCGCCAGCAGCTTGGCAGGGGGGCCCCCGTTCTTC.

This clone was seen a handful of times. The rearrangement links TRBV7-9 to TRBJ1-2; the D gene is possibly TRBD1 (6 bases). The ends were cut back, 5 bases at V and 2 bases at J, with 15 bases in the middle. Germline CDR1 is SEHNR and CDR2 is FQNEAQ (reference sequence). This CDR3 region has 15 residues. CDR3 sequence reads: CASSKTAGANYGYTF. The CDR3 DNA is TGTGCCAGCAGCAAAACCGCGGGGGCAAACTATGGCTACACCTTC.

This rearrangement joins TRBV15 to TRBJ2-3; 7 nucleotides agree with TRBD2. The CDR3 contains 16 residues. CDR1 is LNHNV, CDR2 YYDKDF, per germline (reference sequence). V trimming: 0 bases; J trimming: 3 bases; junction bases outside the gene matches: 6. The CDR3 nucleotides read TGTGCCACCAGCAGAGAAATGGGGCGGGGGACAGATACGCAGTATTTT. This encodes CATSREMGRGTDTQYF.

J is TRBJ2-2 and V is TRBV7-8, with TRBD2 matching over 8 bases. The CDR3 contains 16 residues. The ends lost 1 base at V and 4 bases at J; junction bases unmatched: 5. Germline loops: CDR1 SGHVS, CDR2 FQNEAQ. The CDR3 sequence is CASSLGGRGGTGELFF. The CDR3 DNA reads as TGTGCCAGCAGCTTAGGGGGCCGGGGGGGCACCGGGGAGCTGTTTTTT.

This chain joins TRBV7-9 and TRBJ1-1; the match to TRBD1 covers 11 bases. The junction had 3 bases not matched to a gene; V was cut back by 5 bases and J by 1 base. Germline lookup yields CDR1 SEHNR and CDR2 FQNEAQ (reference sequence). This CDR3 has 15 amino acids. The CDR3 here is CASSKGTGGNTEAFF. CDR3 nucleotides: TGTGCCAGCAGCAAGGGGACAGGGGGGAACACTGAAGCTTTCTTT.